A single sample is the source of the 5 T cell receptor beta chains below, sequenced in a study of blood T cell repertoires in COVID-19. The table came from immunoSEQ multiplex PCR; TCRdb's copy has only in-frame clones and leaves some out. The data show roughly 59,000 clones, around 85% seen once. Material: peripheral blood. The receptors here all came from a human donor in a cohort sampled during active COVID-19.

DNA for the CDR3: TGCGCCAGCAGCCAAGTTCCGACAGCTCCCTCCTACGAGCAGTACTTC. This encodes CASSQVPTAPSYEQYF. The chain employs TRBV4-3 and TRBJ2-7; D may be TRBD1 (5 bases). Trimming cost V 1 base and J 0 bases, with 13 bases left between them. The CDR3 has 16 amino acids. CDR1 and CDR2 from the germline V gene are LGHNA and YSLEER.

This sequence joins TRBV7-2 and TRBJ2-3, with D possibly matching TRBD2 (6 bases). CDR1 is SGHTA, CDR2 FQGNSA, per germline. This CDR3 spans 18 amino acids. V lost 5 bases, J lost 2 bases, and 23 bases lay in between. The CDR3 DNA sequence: TGTGCCAGCAGCCTCAGCCAGAGCGGGTCTATTATCACAGATACGCAGTATTTT. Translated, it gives CASSLSQSGSIITDTQYF.

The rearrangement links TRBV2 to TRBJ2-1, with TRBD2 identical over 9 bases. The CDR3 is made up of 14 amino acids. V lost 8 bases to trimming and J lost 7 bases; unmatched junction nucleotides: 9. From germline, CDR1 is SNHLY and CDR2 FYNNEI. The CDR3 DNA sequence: TGTGCCAGCTTTCGTGCGGGAGGGCTTAATGAGCAGTTCTTC. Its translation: CASFRAGGLNEQFF.

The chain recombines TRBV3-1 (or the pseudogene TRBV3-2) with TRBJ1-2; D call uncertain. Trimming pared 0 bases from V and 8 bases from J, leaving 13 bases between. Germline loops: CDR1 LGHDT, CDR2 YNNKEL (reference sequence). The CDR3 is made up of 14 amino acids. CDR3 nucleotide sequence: TGTGCCAGCAGCCAAGATCTGGAGACTCCCGGCTACACCTTC. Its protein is CASSQDLETPGYTF.

DNA for the CDR3: TGTGCCAGCAGCTTAGATACCGCAGGGCGCTGGCCCCAGCATTTT. As protein: CASSLDTAGRWPQHF. This rearrangement joins TRBV7-8 to TRBJ1-5, with D possibly being TRBD1 (5 bases). Germline V gene data show CDR1 as SGHVS and CDR2 as FQNEAQ. The CDR3 is made up of 15 amino acids. V was cut by 1 base and J by 9 bases, with 16 bases left in between.